This T cell receptor beta chain was sequenced for a study of blood T cells in healthy people across ages. Study-wide results and caveats: Among T cells, TCR beta diversity per million cells dropped roughly linearly as age rose.

Donor samples were obtained from healthy Caucasian individuals from Russia, aged about 6 to 95. CDR1 MNHEY and CDR2 SMNVEV come from the germline V gene (reference sequence). CDR3 length: 17 residues. Trimming shortened V by 5 bases and J by 3 bases, and 22 bases separated the two germline ends. The authors ran a second PCR of about 7 to 11 cycles using a sample-barcoded 5' primer and a J-beta primer mix. All cDNA molecules were each tagged by a template-switch adaptor with 12 random nucleotides. TCRdb re-called the 5' RACE reads through MiXCR, storing one row per CDR3 protein. The sample carries about 1.6 million distinct CDR3 sequences, roughly 32% recorded once. As concerns this clonotype: Its matching antigen is unknown.

The material sequenced was blood. The V and J genes are TRBV27 and TRBJ1-1, with D tentatively TRBD1 (5 bases). The TCR sequence derives from a woman aged 30 to 39 in good health. The CDR3 nucleotides are TGTGCCAGCAGTGTCCAACAAGGGGCTAAGGGAGACACTGAAGCTTTCTTT. Its translation: CASSVQQGAKGDTEAFF.